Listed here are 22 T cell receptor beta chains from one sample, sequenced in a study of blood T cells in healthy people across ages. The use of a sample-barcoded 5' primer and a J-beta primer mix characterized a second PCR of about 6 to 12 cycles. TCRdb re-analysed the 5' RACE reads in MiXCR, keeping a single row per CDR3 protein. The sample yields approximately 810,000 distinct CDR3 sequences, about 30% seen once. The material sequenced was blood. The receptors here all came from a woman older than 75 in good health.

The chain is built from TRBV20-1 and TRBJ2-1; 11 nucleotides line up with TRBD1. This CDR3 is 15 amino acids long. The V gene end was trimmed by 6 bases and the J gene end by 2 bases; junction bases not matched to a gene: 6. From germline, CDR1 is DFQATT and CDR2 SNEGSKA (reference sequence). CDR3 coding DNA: TGCAGTGCGTCCCCGGACAGGGGGCCCTACAATGAGCAGTTCTTC. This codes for CSASPDRGPYNEQFF.

CDR3 DNA: TGTGCCAGCAGCTTCCGACTAGCGGGGGGGCAGAACACCGGGGAGCTGTTTTTT. It specifies CASSFRLAGGQNTGELFF. V and J are TRBV5-6 and TRBJ2-2, with TRBD2 matching over 14 bases. The CDR3 totals 18 residues. V shed 2 bases and J 1 base; nucleotides not matched to a gene: 4. Germline V gene lookup returns CDR1 SGHDT and CDR2 YYEEEE.

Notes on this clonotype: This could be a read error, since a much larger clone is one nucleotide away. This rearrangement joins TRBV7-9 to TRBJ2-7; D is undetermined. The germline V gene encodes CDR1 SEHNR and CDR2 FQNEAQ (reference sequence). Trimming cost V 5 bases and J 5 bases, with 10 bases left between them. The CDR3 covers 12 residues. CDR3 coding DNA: TGTGCCAGCAGCCCCCGGTGTAACGAGCAGTACTTC. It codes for CASSPRCNEQYF.

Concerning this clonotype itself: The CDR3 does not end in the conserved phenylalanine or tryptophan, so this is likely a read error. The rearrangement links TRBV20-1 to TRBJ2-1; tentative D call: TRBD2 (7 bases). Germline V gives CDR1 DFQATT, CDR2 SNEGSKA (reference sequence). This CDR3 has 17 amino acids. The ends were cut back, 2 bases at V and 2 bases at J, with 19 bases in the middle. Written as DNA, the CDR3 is TGCAGTGCTAGAACCCAAATAGGGGGGGGGCCCTACAATGAGCAGTTCGTC. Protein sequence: CSARTQIGGGPYNEQFV.

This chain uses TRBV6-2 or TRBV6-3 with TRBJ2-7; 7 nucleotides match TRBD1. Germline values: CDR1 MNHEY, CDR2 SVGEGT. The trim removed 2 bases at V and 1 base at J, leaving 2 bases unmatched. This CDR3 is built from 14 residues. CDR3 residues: CASSYKGASYEQYF. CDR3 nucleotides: TGTGCCAGCAGTTACAAGGGGGCATCCTACGAGCAGTACTTC.

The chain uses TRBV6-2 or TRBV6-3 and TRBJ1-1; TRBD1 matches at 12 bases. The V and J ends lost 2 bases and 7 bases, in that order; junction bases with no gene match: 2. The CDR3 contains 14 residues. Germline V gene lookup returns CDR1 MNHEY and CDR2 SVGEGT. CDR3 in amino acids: CASSYGTGGFEAFF. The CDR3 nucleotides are TGTGCCAGCAGTTACGGGACAGGGGGCTTTGAAGCTTTCTTT.

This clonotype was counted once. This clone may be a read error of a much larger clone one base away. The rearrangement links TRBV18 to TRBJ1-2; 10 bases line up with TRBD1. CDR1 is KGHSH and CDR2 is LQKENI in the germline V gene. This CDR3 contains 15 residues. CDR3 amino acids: CATSPLGQGEWGYTF. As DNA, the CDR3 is TGTGCCACCTCACCACTTGGACAGGGGGAGTGGGGCTACACCTTC. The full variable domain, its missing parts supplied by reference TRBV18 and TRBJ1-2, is NAGVMQNPRHLVRRRGQEARLRCSPMKGHSHVYWYRQLPEEGLKFMVYLQKENIIDESGMPKERFSAEFPKEGPSILRIQQVVRGDSAAYFCATSPLGQGEWGYTFGSGTRLTVV.

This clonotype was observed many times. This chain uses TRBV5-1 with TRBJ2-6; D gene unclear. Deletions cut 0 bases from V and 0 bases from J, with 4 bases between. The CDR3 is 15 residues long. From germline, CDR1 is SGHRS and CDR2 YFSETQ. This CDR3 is CASSLAPSGANVLTF. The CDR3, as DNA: TGCGCCAGCAGCTTGGCCCCCTCTGGGGCCAACGTCCTGACTTTC.

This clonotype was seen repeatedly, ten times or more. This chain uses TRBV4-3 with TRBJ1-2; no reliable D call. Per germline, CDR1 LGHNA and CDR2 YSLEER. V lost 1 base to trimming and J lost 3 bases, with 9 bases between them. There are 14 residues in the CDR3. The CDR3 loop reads CASSQGHGDYGYTF. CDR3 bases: TGCGCCAGCAGCCAAGGACACGGAGACTATGGCTACACCTTC.

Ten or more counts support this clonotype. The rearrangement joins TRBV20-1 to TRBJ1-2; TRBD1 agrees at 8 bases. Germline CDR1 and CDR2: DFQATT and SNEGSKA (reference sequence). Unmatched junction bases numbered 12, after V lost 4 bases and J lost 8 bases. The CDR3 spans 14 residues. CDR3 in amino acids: CSAISGGAREGYTF. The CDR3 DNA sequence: TGCAGTGCTATCTCAGGGGGCGCCCGGGAGGGCTACACCTTC.

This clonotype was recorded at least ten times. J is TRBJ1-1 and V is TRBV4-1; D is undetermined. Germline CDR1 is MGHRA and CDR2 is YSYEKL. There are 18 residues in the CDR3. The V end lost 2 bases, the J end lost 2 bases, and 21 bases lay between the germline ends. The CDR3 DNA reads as TGCGCCAGCAGCCAAACCATCCGGGAACGACTCATTAACACTGAAGCTTTCTTT. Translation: CASSQTIRERLINTEAFF.

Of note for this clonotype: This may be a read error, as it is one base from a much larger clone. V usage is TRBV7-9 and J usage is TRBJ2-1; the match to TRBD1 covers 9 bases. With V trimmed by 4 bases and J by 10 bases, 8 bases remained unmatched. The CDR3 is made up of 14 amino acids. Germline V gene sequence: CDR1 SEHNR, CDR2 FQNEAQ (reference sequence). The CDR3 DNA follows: TGTGCCAGCAGCTCGACAGGGGGGGTGTACGAGCAGTTCTTC. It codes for CASSSTGGVYEQFF.

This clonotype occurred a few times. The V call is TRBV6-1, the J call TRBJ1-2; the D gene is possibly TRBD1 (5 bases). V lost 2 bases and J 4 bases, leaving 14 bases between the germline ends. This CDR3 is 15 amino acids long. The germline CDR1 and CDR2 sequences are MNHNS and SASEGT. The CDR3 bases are TGTGCCAGCAGTGAATACCGCCAGGGACTCTATGGCTACACCTTC. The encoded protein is CASSEYRQGLYGYTF.

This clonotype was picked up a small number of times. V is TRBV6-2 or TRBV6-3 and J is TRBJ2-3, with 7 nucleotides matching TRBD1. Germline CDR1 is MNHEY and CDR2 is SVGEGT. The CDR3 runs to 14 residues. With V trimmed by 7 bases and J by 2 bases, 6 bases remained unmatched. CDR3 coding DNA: TGTGCCAGCACCCTAACAGGGGCCACAGATACGCAGTATTTT. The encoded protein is CASTLTGATDTQYF.

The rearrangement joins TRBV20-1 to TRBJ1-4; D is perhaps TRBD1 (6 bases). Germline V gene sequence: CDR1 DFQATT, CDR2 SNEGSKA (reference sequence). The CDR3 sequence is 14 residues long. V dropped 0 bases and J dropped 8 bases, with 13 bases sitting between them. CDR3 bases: TGCAGTGCTAGAGAGGGGGCGCGTACGGAAAAACTGTTTTTT. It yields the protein CSAREGARTEKLFF.

The DNA for the CDR3 is TGTGCCAGCAGTTCCCGGGACAGGGGAGGCAATGAGCAGTACTTC. Residues: CASSSRDRGGNEQYF. The chain has TRBV6-1 and TRBJ2-7, with 10 nucleotides matching TRBD1. V trimming: 5 bases; J trimming: 7 bases; junction bases outside the gene matches: 11. The germline gives CDR1 MNHNS, CDR2 SASEGT. The CDR3 has 15 amino acids.

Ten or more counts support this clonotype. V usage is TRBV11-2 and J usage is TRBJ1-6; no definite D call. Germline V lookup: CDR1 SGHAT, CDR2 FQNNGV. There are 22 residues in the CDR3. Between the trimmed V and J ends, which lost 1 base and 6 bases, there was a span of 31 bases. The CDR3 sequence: CASSLGIQLPYSSVLLNSPLHF. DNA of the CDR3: TGTGCCAGCAGCTTAGGGATCCAGCTACCCTACAGTTCCGTTCTTCTTAATTCACCCCTCCACTTT.

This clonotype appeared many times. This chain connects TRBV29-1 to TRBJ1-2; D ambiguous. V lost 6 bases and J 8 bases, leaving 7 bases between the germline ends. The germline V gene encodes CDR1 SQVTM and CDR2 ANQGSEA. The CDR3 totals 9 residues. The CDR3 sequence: CSVAEGYTF. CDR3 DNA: TGCAGCGTGGCGGAGGGCTACACCTTC.

CDR3 coding DNA: TGTGGGACATCCCCTAACTATGGCTACACCTTC. Translated: CGTSPNYGYTF. The chain combines TRBV6-5 with TRBJ1-2; tentative D call: TRBD1 (5 bases). CDR1 and CDR2 (germline): MNHEY, SVGAGI. This CDR3 has 11 residues.

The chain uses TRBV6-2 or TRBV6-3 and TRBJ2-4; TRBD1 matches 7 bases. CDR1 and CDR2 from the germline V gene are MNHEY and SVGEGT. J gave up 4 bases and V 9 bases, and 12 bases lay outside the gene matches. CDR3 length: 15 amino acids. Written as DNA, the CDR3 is TGTGCCAGTGTAAAGACAGGGTTTGCGAAAAACATTCAGTACTTC. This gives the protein CASVKTGFAKNIQYF.

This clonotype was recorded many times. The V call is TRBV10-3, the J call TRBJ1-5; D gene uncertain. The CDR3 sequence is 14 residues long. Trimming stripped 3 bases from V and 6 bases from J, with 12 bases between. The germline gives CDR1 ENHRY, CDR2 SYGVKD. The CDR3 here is CAISDGLPGQPQHF. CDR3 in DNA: TGTGCCATCAGTGATGGCCTTCCTGGTCAGCCCCAGCATTTT.

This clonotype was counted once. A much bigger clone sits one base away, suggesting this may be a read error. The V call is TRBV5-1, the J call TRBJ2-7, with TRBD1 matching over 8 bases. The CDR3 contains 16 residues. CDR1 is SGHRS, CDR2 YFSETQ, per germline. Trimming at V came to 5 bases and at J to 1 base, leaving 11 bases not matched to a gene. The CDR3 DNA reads TGCGCCAGCAGTTCAGGACAGGGCCCCCTTTCCTACGAGCAGTACTTC. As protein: CASSSGQGPLSYEQYF.